This TCR beta chain derives from a study of blood T cell repertoires in COVID-19. The CDR3 is made up of 13 amino acids. V shed 11 bases and J shed 1 base, with 14 bases lying between them. Germline V gives CDR1 SEHNR, CDR2 FQNEAQ (reference sequence). The assay was immunoSEQ multiplex PCR, and TCRdb's table has in-frame clones only and misses some. There are about 82,000 clones in the sample; 83% occur only once, and about 15% lies in the top ten. This TCR was sampled from a woman aged 55 to 70 with acute or convalescent COVID-19. The rearrangement joins TRBV7-9 to TRBJ1-1; D is perhaps TRBD1 (5 bases). The source material was peripheral blood. The CDR3 region is CAGGGTGNTEAFF. The CDR3 DNA reads as TGTGCCGGTGGAGGGACGGGGAACACTGAAGCTTTCTTT.